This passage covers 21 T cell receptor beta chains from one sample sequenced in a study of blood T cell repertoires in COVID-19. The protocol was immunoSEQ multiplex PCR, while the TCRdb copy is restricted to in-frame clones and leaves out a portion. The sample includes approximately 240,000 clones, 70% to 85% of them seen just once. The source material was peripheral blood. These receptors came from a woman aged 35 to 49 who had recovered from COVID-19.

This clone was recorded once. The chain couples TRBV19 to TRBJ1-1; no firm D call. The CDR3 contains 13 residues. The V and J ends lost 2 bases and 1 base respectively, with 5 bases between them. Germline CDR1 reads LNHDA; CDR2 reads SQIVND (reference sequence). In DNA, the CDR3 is TGTGCCAGTAGTATACAAGCGAACACTGAAGCTTTCTTT. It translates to CASSIQANTEAFF. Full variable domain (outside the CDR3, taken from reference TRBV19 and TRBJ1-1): DGGITQSPKYLFRKEGQNVTLSCEQNLNHDAMYWYRQDPGQGLRLIYYSQIVNDFQKGDIAEGYSVSREKKESFPLTVTSAQKNPTAFYLCASSIQANTEAFFGQGTRLTVV.

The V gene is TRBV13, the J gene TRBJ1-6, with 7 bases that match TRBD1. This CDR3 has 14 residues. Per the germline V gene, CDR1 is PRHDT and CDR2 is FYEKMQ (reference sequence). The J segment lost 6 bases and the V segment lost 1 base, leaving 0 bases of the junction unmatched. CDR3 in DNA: TGTGCCAGCAGCTTAGACAGGGGTAATTCACCCCTCCACTTT. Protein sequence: CASSLDRGNSPLHF.

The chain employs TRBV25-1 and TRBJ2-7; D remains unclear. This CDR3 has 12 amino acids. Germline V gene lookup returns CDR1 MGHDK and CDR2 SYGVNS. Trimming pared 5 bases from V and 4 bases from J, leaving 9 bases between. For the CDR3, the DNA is TGTGCCAGCAGTTTATCACAATACGAGCAGTACTTC. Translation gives CASSLSQYEQYF.

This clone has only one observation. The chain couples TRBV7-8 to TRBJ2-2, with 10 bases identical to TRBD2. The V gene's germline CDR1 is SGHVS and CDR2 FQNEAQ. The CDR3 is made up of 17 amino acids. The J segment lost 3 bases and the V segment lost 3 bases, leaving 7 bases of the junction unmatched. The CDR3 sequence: CASSLGELAGHTGELFF. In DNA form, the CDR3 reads TGTGCCAGCAGCTTGGGGGAACTAGCGGGGCACACCGGGGAGCTGTTTTTT.

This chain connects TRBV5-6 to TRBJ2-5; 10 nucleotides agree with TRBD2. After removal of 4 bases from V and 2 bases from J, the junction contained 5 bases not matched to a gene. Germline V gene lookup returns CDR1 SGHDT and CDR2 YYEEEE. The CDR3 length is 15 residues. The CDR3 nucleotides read TGTGCCAGCAGCCAAGCGGGGGGGCGACAAGAGACCCAGTACTTC. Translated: CASSQAGGRQETQYF.

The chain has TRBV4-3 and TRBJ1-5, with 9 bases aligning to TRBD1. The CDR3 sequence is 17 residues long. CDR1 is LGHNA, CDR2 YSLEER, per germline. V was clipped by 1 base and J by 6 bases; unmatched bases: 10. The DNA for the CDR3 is TGCGCCAGCAGCCAAGCCAGGGACAGGGTGTTGGGTCAGCCCCAGCATTTT. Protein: CASSQARDRVLGQPQHF.

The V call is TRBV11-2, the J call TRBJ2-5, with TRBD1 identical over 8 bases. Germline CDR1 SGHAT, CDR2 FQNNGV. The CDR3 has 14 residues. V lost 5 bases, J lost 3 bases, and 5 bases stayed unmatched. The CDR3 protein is CASSQDRGKETQYF. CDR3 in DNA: TGTGCCAGCAGCCAAGACAGGGGAAAAGAGACCCAGTACTTC.

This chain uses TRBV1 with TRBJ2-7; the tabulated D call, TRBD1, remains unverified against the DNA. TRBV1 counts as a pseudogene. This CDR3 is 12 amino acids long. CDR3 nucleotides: TGCACCAGCAGCCCCAGATCCTACGAGCAGTACTTC. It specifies CTSSPRSYEQYF.

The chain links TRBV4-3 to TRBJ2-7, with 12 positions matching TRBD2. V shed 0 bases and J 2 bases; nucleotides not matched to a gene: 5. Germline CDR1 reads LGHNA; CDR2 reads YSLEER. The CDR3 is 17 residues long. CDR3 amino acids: CASSQDRGLAGTYEQYF. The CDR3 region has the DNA TGCGCCAGCAGCCAAGACCGCGGACTAGCGGGGACCTACGAGCAGTACTTC.

CDR3 bases: TGTGCCTGGAGGGCTCGGAACACCGGGGAGCTGTTTTTT. Its protein is CAWRARNTGELFF. The chain links TRBV30 to TRBJ2-2; no firm D call. Germline V gene sequence: CDR1 GTSNPN, CDR2 SVGIG (reference sequence). The CDR3 runs 13 residues. V dropped 3 bases and J dropped 1 base, with 6 bases sitting between them.

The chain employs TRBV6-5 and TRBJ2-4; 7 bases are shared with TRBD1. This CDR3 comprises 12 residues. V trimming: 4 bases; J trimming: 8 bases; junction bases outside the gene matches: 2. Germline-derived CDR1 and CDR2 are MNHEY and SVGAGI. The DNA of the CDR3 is TGTGCCAGCAGTTGGACAGGAGACATTCAGTACTTC. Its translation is CASSWTGDIQYF.

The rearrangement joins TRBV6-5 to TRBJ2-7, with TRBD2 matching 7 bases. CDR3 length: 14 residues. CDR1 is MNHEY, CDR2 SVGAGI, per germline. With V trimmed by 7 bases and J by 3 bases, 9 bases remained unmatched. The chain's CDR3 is CASTPWEGGYEQYF. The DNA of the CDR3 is TGTGCCAGCACCCCGTGGGAGGGTGGCTACGAGCAGTACTTC.

CDR3 in amino acids: CASSRSFRCGGAFYTGELFF. The CDR3 coding sequence is TGTGCCAGCAGCAGGTCGTTTCGTTGCGGGGGGGCCTTTTACACCGGGGAGCTGTTTTTT. J is TRBJ2-2 and V is TRBV21-1; the table's D call, TRBD2, was not checked against the DNA. TRBV21-1 is a recognized pseudogene. The CDR3 consists of 20 residues.

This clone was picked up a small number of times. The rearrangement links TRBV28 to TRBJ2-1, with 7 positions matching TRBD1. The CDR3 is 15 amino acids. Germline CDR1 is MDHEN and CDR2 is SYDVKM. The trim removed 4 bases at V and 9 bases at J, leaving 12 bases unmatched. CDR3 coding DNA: TGTGCCAGCAGTTGGTACCGTACAGGGGATACTGAGCAGTTCTTC. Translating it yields CASSWYRTGDTEQFF. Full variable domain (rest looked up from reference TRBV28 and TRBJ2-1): DVKVTQSSRYLVKRTGEKVFLECVQDMDHENMFWYRQDPGLGLRLIYFSYDVKMKEKGDIPEGYSVSREKKERFSLILESASTNQTSMYLCASSWYRTGDTEQFFGPGTRLTVL.

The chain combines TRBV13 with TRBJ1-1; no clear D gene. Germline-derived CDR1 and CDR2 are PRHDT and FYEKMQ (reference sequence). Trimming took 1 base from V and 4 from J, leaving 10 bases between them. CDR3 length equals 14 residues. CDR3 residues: CASSLDPGGTEAFF. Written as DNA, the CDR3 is TGTGCCAGCAGCTTAGATCCGGGAGGCACTGAAGCTTTCTTT.

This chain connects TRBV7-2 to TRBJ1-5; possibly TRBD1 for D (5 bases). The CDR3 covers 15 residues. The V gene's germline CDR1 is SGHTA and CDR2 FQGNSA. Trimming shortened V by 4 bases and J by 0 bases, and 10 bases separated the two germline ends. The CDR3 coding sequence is TGTGCCAGCAGCTCCCAGGGTATTAGCAATCAGCCCCAGCATTTT. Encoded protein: CASSSQGISNQPQHF. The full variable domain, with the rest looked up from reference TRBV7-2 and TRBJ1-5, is GAGVSQSPSNKVTEKGKDVELRCDPISGHTALYWYRQSLGQGLEFLIYFQGNSAPDKSGLPSDRFSAERTGGSVSTLTIQRTQQEDSAVYLCASSSQGISNQPQHFGDGTRLSIL.

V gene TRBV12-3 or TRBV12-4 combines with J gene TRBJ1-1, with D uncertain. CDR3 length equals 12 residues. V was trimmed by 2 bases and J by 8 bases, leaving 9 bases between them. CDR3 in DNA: TGTGCCAGCAGTTTATATATTTCGGAAGCTTTCTTT. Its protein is CASSLYISEAFF.

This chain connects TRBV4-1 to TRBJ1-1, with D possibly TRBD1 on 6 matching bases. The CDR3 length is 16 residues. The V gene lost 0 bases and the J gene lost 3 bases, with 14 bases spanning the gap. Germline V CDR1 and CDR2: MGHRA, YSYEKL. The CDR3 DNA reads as TGCGCCAGCAGCCAAGATCAACGACAGGAGGACACTGAAGCTTTCTTT. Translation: CASSQDQRQEDTEAFF.

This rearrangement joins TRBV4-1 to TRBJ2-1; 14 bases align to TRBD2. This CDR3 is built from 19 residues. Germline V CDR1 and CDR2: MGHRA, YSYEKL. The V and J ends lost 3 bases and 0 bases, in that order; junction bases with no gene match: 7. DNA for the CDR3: TGCGCCAGCAGCCAGGGACTAGCGGGGGCCTCTTTCTCCTACAATGAGCAGTTCTTC. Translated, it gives CASSQGLAGASFSYNEQFF.

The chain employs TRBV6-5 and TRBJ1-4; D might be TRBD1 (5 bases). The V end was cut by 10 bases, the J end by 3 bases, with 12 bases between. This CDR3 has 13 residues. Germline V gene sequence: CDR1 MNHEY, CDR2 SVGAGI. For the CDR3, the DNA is TGTGCCACCCGACAGATACCTAATGAAAAACTGTTTTTT. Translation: CATRQIPNEKLFF.

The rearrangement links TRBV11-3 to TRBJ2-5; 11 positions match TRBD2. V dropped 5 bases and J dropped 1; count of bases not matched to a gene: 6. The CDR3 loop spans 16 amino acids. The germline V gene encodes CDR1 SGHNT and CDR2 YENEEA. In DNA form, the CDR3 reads TGTGCCAGCAGCAGCCCTAGCGGGGGGCTCCAAGAGACCCAGTACTTC. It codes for CASSSPSGGLQETQYF.